This T cell receptor beta chain appears in the sequencing data of a study of blood T cell repertoires in COVID-19. Overall study: The United States, Italy and Spain were the sources of the acute and convalescent COVID-19 samples. From T cells, B-cell-depleted T cells, or PBMCs came the material, which was cDNA or gDNA.

Authors' methods: Nucleated cell number was recorded as an estimate derived from reference gene primer amplification. Method: immunoSEQ multiplex PCR; TCRdb's copy keeps in-frame clones and lacks some. V, J and clone size reflect that table, while D and trimming were determined from the DNA. This table holds under 60,000 clones, approximately 84% found once. J lost 5 bases, V lost 3 bases, and 3 bases had no gene match. Per germline, CDR1 LNHDA and CDR2 SQIVND (reference sequence). The CDR3 sequence is 14 residues long. The V call is TRBV19, the J call TRBJ1-2; 10 bases match TRBD1. The sequenced sample was peripheral blood. This receptor was obtained from a man between 60 and 75 years old with acute or convalescent COVID-19. The CDR3 loop is CASSIGQGEYGYTF. The CDR3 DNA is TGTGCCAGTAGTATCGGACAGGGGGAGTATGGCTACACCTTC.